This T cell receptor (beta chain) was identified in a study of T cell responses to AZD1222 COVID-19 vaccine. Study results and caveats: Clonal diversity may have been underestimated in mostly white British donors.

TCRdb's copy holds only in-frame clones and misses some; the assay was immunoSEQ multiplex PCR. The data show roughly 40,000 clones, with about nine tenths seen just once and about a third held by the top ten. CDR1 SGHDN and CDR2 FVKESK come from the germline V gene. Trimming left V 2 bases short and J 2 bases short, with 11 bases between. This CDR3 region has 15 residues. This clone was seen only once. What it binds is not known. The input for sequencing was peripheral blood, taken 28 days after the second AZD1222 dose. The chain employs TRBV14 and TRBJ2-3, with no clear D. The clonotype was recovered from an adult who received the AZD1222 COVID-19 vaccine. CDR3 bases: TGTGCCAGCAGCCAAACGATCACTACCACAGATACGCAGTATTTT. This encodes CASSQTITTTDTQYF.